A selection of T cell receptor beta chains follows, all from one sample in a study of cytomegalovirus exposure and HLA in healthy donors. The data were produced by immunoSEQ multiplex PCR, yet TCRdb's version contains in-frame clones alone and is incomplete. Seen here are 40,000 or so clones, 70% to 80% observed once, and the top ten hold 7% to 10%. Specimen: PBMCs. The receptors shown here come from a woman under 40 in good health and CMV-seropositive. CDR3s include the opening cysteine and the closing phenylalanine or tryptophan. D genes are given only for firm matches. The size field is filled for only some rows; it gives once, few, many or a size class.

J: TRBJ1-5
D: .
V: TRBV2
size: .
CDR3: CASSEDRWGGQPQHF
DNA: TGTGCCAGCAGTGAAGACAGGTGGGGGGGGCAGCCCCAGCATTTT

J: TRBJ2-3
D: .
V: TRBV5-6
size: .
CDR3: CASSFRDLYTDTQYF
DNA: TGTGCCAGCAGCTTCCGGGACTTATACACAGATACGCAGTATTTT

J: TRBJ1-4
D: TRBD1
V: TRBV2
size: .
CDR3: CASRAGTVEKLFF
DNA: TGTGCCAGCAGGGCTGGGACAGTTGAAAAACTGTTTTTT

J: TRBJ1-6
D: TRBD1
V: TRBV25-1
size: .
CDR3: CASSPGTGYSPLHF
DNA: TGTGCCAGCAGTCCCGGGACAGGATATTCACCCCTCCACTTT

J: TRBJ1-6
D: TRBD1
V: TRBV19
size: .
CDR3: CASSIRIGTGHSPLHF
DNA: TGTGCCAGTAGTATCCGGATCGGGACAGGTCATTCACCCCTCCACTTT

J: TRBJ1-6
D: .
V: TRBV6-4
size: .
CDR3: CASSEADNSPLHF
DNA: TGTGCCAGCAGTGAAGCCGATAATTCACCCCTCCACTTT

J: TRBJ2-7
D: .
V: TRBV7-6
size: .
CDR3: CASSLGSGPYEQYF
DNA: TGTGCCAGCAGCTTGGGTAGTGGGCCCTACGAGCAGTACTTC

J: TRBJ1-6
D: .
V: TRBV2
size: .
CDR3: CASSDRGTSNSPLHF
DNA: TGTGCCAGCAGTGACAGGGGAACCTCTAATTCACCCCTCCACTTT

J: TRBJ2-1
D: TRBD2
V: TRBV9
size: .
CDR3: CASSRTSGGRYNEQFF
DNA: TGTGCCAGCAGCAGGACTAGCGGGGGAAGGTACAATGAGCAGTTCTTC

J: TRBJ1-1
D: .
V: TRBV2
size: .
CDR3: CASSEALAMNTEAFF
DNA: TGTGCCAGCAGTGAAGCTTTGGCCATGAACACTGAAGCTTTCTTT

J: TRBJ2-1
D: TRBD2
V: TRBV9
size: .
CDR3: CASSTGTSGFYNEQFF
DNA: TGTGCCAGCAGCACCGGGACTAGCGGATTCTACAATGAGCAGTTCTTC

J: TRBJ2-7
D: TRBD1
V: TRBV7-6
size: few
CDR3: CASSLGDSEQYF
DNA: TGTGCCAGCAGCCTTGGGGACAGCGAGCAGTACTTC

J: TRBJ2-3
D: .
V: TRBV29-1
size: few
CDR3: CSVGLATDTQYF
DNA: TGCAGCGTTGGTTTGGCAACAGATACGCAGTATTTT

J: TRBJ2-3
D: .
V: TRBV4-2
size: .
CDR3: CARSQEGHGRGDTQYF
DNA: TGTGCCCGCAGCCAGGAAGGCCACGGCCGAGGTGATACGCAGTATTTT

J: TRBJ2-4
D: TRBD2
V: TRBV9
size: .
CDR3: CASSVGIREGAKNIQYF
DNA: TGTGCCAGCAGCGTAGGAATTAGGGAGGGGGCCAAAAACATTCAGTACTTC

J: TRBJ1-1
D: .
V: TRBV7-3
size: .
CDR3: CASSLGGAEYTEAFF
DNA: TGTGCCAGCAGCTTAGGAGGGGCGGAGTACACTGAAGCTTTCTTT

J: TRBJ1-1
D: TRBD1
V: TRBV7-9
size: .
CDR3: CASSHTGQGVNTEAFF
DNA: TGTGCCAGCAGTCATACGGGACAGGGAGTGAACACTGAAGCTTTCTTT

J: TRBJ2-1
D: TRBD2
V: TRBV7-9
size: .
CDR3: CASSFQTSSDEQFF
DNA: TGTGCCAGCAGCTTTCAGACTAGCTCCGATGAGCAGTTCTTC

J: TRBJ2-7
D: .
V: TRBV27
size: .
CDR3: CASSLRGSRGWAYEQYF
DNA: TGTGCCAGCAGTTTACGTGGGTCTCGGGGGTGGGCCTACGAGCAGTACTTC

J: TRBJ1-2
D: TRBD1
V: TRBV5-4
size: few
CDR3: CASSRGQGAFGYTF
DNA: TGTGCCAGCAGCAGGGGACAGGGGGCGTTTGGCTACACCTTC

J: TRBJ1-1
D: .
V: TRBV11-2
size: .
CDR3: CASSLDRVVAFF
DNA: TGTGCCAGCAGCTTAGATCGGGTCGTGGCTTTCTTT

J: TRBJ1-6
D: TRBD1
V: TRBV30
size: once
CDR3: CAWSPTETGGYNSPLHF
DNA: TGTGCCTGGAGTCCCACGGAGACAGGGGGTTATAATTCACCCCTCCACTTT

J: TRBJ2-1
D: .
V: TRBV7-8
size: .
CDR3: CASSFGVNEQFF
DNA: TGTGCCAGCAGCTTTGGAGTCAATGAGCAGTTCTTC

J: TRBJ2-1
D: .
V: TRBV28
size: .
CDR3: CAHGGGNSYNEQFF
DNA: TGTGCACATGGGGGCGGAAACTCCTACAATGAGCAGTTCTTC

J: TRBJ1-6
D: .
V: TRBV2
size: .
CDR3: CASSPSGDSPLHF
DNA: TGTGCCAGCAGTCCATCAGGGGACTCACCCCTCCACTTT

J: TRBJ2-7
D: TRBD1
V: TRBV29-1
size: .
CDR3: CSVDSGTGGYEQYF
DNA: TGCAGCGTTGACTCCGGGACAGGGGGCTACGAGCAGTACTTC

J: TRBJ1-2
D: .
V: TRBV19
size: .
CDR3: CASSIATSNYGYTF
DNA: TGTGCCAGTAGTATTGCAACAAGTAACTATGGCTACACCTTC

J: TRBJ2-1
D: .
V: TRBV9
size: .
CDR3: CASSGVAASSYNEQFF
DNA: TGTGCCAGCAGCGGTGTAGCGGCGAGCTCCTACAATGAGCAGTTCTTC

J: TRBJ2-1
D: .
V: TRBV5-1
size: .
CDR3: CASSLVGGDEQFF
DNA: TGCGCCAGCAGCTTGGTCGGAGGCGATGAGCAGTTCTTC